This T cell receptor (beta chain) was recorded in a study of patients and donors after allogeneic stem cell transplantation. The junction had 12 bases not matched to a gene; V was cut back by 4 bases and J by 7 bases. The V gene's germline CDR1 is MRHNA and CDR2 SNTAGT. The length of the CDR3 is 18 residues. MiXCR, run by TCRdb on the RT-PCR reads, gives a single entry per CDR3 protein. The sample holds about 960,000 distinct CDR3 sequences, more than 15% seen once. This clonotype was counted only a few times. Specimen: blood, either unsorted or a sorted T cell fraction (not recorded which). The chain employs TRBV6-4 and TRBJ2-1; 14 bases map to TRBD2. The receptor was isolated from a human donor who was either an allogeneic HSCT recipient or a stem cell or donor lymphocyte infusion donor (not recorded which). It is not recorded whose cells these are; they may come from a transplant donor. This CDR3 is CASSAGLAGELGENEQFF. The CDR3 DNA reads as TGTGCCAGCAGTGCGGGACTAGCGGGAGAGTTAGGAGAAAATGAGCAGTTCTTC.